This T cell receptor beta chain came from a study of blood T cell repertoires in COVID-19. Turning to the study itself: Material from acute and convalescent COVID-19 was sourced from the United States, Italy and Spain. PBMCs, B-cell-depleted T cells, or T cells were the source of the cDNA or gDNA that made up the material.

Authors' data handling: Amplification of reference gene primers provided the estimated nucleated cell counts. Here immunoSEQ multiplex PCR was the method, and the copy in TCRdb shows in-frame clones only, minus some. That table is the source of V, J and clone size, and D and trimming were worked out from the DNA. The sample includes more than 25,000 clones, 90% seen only once; the top ten take approximately 8.9%. The CDR3 spans 13 residues. The germline V and J ends were trimmed by 2 bases and 3 bases, with 6 bases remaining between them. CDR1 is WNHNN, CDR2 SYGVQD, per germline (reference sequence).

This clonotype was obtained from a man in his 70s with active or convalescent COVID-19. This sequence joins TRBV10-1 and TRBJ2-3, with no clear D. Sequencing input: peripheral blood. The CDR3 DNA reads as TGCGCCAGCAGTGAGCCAGAAACAGATACGCAGTATTTT. Translation gives CASSEPETDTQYF.